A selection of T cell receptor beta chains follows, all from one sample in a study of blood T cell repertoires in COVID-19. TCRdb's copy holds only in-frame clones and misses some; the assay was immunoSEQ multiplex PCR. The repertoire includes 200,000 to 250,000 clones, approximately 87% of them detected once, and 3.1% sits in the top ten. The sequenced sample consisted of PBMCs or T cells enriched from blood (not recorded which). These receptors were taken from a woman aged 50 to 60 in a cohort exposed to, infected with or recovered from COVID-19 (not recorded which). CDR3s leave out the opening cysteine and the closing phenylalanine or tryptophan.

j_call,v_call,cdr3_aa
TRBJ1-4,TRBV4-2,ASSPRGPPNEKLF
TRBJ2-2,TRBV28,ASSRRAGELF
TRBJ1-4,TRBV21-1,ASTHDRDYRRGNEKLF
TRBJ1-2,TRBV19,ASSRDRQANYGYT
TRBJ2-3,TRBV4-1,ASSQDFYGTRETDTQY
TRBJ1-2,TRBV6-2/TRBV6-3,ASSYLGAVYGYT
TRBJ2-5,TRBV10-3,AISESWGGETQY
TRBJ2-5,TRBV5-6,ASSLEGRQGPQETQY
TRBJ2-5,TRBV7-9,ASSLNFGTQY
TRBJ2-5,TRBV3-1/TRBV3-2,ASSQLLGPKGETQY
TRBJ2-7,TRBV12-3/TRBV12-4,ASRIDGGGQY
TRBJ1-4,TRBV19,ASMDRGTNEKLF
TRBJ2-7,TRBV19,ASSTDRVAEQY
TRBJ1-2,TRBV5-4,ASSLVGGQGIGANYGYT
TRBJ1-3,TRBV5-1,ASSLDSYPGNTIY
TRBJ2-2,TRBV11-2,ASSLEGSGETGELF
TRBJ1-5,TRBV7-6,ASSTDSFSNQPQH
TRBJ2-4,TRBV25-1,ASSRTDTNIQY
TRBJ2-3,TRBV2,ASNTGGARISTDTQY
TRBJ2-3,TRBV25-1,ASSLLLAGGTDTQY
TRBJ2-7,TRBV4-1,ASSPSPGLAGGAKY
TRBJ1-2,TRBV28,ASSLRWGGYGYT
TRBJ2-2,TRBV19,ASSADRGNTGELF
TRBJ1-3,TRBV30,AWSQGVITGNTIY
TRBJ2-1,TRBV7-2,ASRPAGGNYNEQF
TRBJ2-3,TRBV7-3,ASRAGTSGVDTQY
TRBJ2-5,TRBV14,ASSFNSQGTRTQY
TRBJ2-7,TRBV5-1,ASSPYGGLTSYEQY
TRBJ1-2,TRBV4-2,ASSIIIRGIKDNYGYT
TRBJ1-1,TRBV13,ASSLGPMAGENTEAF
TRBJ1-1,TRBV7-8,ASTRRGNTEAF
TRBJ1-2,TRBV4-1,ASSQDPGYYGYT
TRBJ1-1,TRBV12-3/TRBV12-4,ASRTMGGGAF
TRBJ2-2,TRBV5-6,ASRLGVGELF
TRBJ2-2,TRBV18,ASSPGTGTTGELF